This T cell receptor (beta chain) appears in the sequencing data of a study of blood T cell repertoires in COVID-19. Germline CDR1 and CDR2: LGHDT and YNNKEL (reference sequence). CDR3 size: 15 residues. The V and J ends lost 4 bases and 0 bases respectively, with 12 bases between them. Produced via immunoSEQ multiplex PCR; TCRdb's table is partial and in-frame only. The sample lists approximately 94,000 clones, 90% to 95% occurring once. This TCR derives from a woman in her forties or fifties in a cohort sampled during active COVID-19. Sequencing input: peripheral blood. This rearrangement joins TRBV3-1 (or the pseudogene TRBV3-2) to TRBJ1-2, with a tentative D call TRBD1 (6 bases). CDR3 coding DNA: TGTGCCAGCAGCCCTCACAGGGAAGCTAACTATGGCTACACCTTC. It specifies CASSPHREANYGYTF.